The 20 T cell receptor beta chains in this list originate from one sample, sequenced in a study of control samples from healthy donors and cancer patients (TCRdb year 2020). To prepare the library, the immunoSEQ multiplex PCR assay was applied. What TCRdb holds here is the immuneACCESS table cut down to in-frame rearrangements. Part of the clones is not present; checked against another copy, under half of the missing clones reflect an unresolved V gene, and the others are unexplained. The sample profile shows some 140,000 clones; approximately 90% of them were found once. 8.5% to 9.5% of the sample is in the top ten clones. Input material: blood. These receptors were obtained from a woman between 25 and 40 years old in good health.

This clone is a singleton in its sample. The genes are TRBV6-5 and TRBJ1-1; D is possibly TRBD1 (5 bases). Looked up from germline, CDR1 is MNHEY and CDR2 is SVGAGI. CDR3 length equals 14 residues. Deletions cut 5 bases from V and 2 bases from J, with 12 bases between. The CDR3 loop is CASSPGPANTEAFF. DNA of the CDR3: TGTGCCAGCAGTCCGGGACCCGCCAACACTGAAGCTTTCTTT.

This chain uses TRBV11-2 with TRBJ1-6; 8 nucleotides match TRBD1. The CDR3 is 16 amino acids. CDR1 is SGHAT, CDR2 FQNNGV, per germline. The junction had 10 bases not matched to a gene; V was cut back by 5 bases and J by 7 bases. The CDR3 DNA reads TGTGCCAGCAGCCCGATGGACAGGGAAGGGAATTCACCCCTCCACTTT. It specifies CASSPMDREGNSPLHF. Full variable domain (remainder filled in from reference TRBV11-2 and TRBJ1-6): EAGVAQSPRYKIIEKRQSVAFWCNPISGHATLYWYQQILGQGPKLLIQFQNNGVVDDSQLPKDRFSAERLKGVDSTLKIQPAKLEDSAVYLCASSPMDREGNSPLHFGNGTRLTVT.

The chain has TRBV29-1 and TRBJ1-1; D remains ambiguous. Trimming pared 6 bases from V and 0 bases from J, leaving 11 bases between. The CDR3 extends over 13 amino acids. The germline V gene encodes CDR1 SQVTM and CDR2 ANQGSEA. CDR3 DNA sequence: TGCAGCGTCCAAAGCTCGCTGAACACTGAAGCTTTCTTT. Translating gives CSVQSSLNTEAFF.

Comments on this clone: This sample includes further DNA sequences coding for the same CDR3. The J gene is TRBJ2-2, the V gene TRBV2, with D possibly matching TRBD1 (6 bases). Looked up from germline, CDR1 is SNHLY and CDR2 is FYNNEI. The CDR3 consists of 13 residues. The V end was cut by 7 bases, the J end by 2 bases, with 8 bases between. DNA of the CDR3: TGTGCCAGCAATGGGGGCAACACCGGGGAGCTGTTTTTT. The encoded protein is CASNGGNTGELFF.

Details on this clone: The same CDR3 also results from other DNA sequences found in this sample. This sequence joins TRBV29-1 and TRBJ1-1; TRBD1 agrees at 9 bases. Germline CDR1 is SQVTM and CDR2 is ANQGSEA. The CDR3 contains 13 residues. The ends lost 6 bases at V and 1 base at J; junction bases unmatched: 3. The CDR3 DNA follows: TGCAGCGTACAGACAGGGGGGAACACTGAAGCTTTCTTT. The encoded protein is CSVQTGGNTEAFF.

This chain joins TRBV6-2 or TRBV6-3 and TRBJ2-1; 9 bases are shared with TRBD2. The germline gives CDR1 MNHEY, CDR2 SVGEGT. Trimming removed 4 bases from V and 5 bases from J; junction bases left unmatched: 3. The length of the CDR3 is 14 residues. The CDR3 region is CASSLLAGHNEQFF. DNA for the CDR3: TGTGCCAGCAGTTTACTAGCGGGTCACAATGAGCAGTTCTTC.

The chain recombines TRBV28 with TRBJ1-2; tentative D call: TRBD1 (6 bases). The germline V gene has CDR1 MDHEN and CDR2 SYDVKM. The CDR3 sequence is 12 residues long. Trimming shortened V by 8 bases and J by 8 bases, and 15 bases separated the two germline ends. CDR3 sequence: CASFGQSRGYTF. The CDR3 bases are TGTGCCAGCTTCGGACAGTCCCGCGGCTACACCTTC.

The chain recombines TRBV30 with TRBJ1-1, with D perhaps TRBD1 (6 bases). Trimming left V 1 base short and J 3 bases short, with 15 bases between. Germline V gives CDR1 GTSNPN, CDR2 SVGIG (reference sequence). The CDR3 loop spans 15 amino acids. The CDR3 sequence is CAWSALGRGDTEAFF. Written as DNA, the CDR3 is TGTGCCTGGAGTGCCTTGGGGAGGGGGGACACTGAAGCTTTCTTT.

This chain uses TRBV5-8 with TRBJ1-5, with D possibly TRBD1 on 5 matching bases. Trimming took off 1 base at V and 5 bases at J, with 10 bases between the two ends. This CDR3 has 14 amino acids. CDR1 is SGHTS and CDR2 is YDEGEE in the germline V gene. DNA of the CDR3: TGTGCCAGCAGCTTGAGATGGGGGGATCAGCCCCAGCATTTT. As protein: CASSLRWGDQPQHF.

The chain couples TRBV30 to TRBJ2-7; D not resolved. V gave up 2 bases and J gave up 7 bases, with 9 bases separating them. The germline gives CDR1 GTSNPN, CDR2 SVGIG (reference sequence). The CDR3 runs to 11 residues. The CDR3 nucleotides are TGTGCCTGGAGTCCATTGGGGGAGCAGTACTTC. Translated: CAWSPLGEQYF.

The V gene is TRBV5-1, the J gene TRBJ1-2, with TRBD1 matching over 9 bases. The CDR3 extends over 14 amino acids. J lost 2 bases, V lost 4 bases, and 3 bases had no gene match. CDR1 and CDR2 (germline): SGHRS, YFSETQ. Here the CDR3 DNA reads TGCGCCAGCAGCCCCGGGACAGGGAACTATGGCTACACCTTC. Its protein is CASSPGTGNYGYTF. Variable domain in full (rest from reference TRBV5-1 and TRBJ1-2): KAGVTQTPRYLIKTRGQQVTLSCSPISGHRSVSWYQQTPGQGLQFLFEYFSETQRNKGNFPGRFSGRQFSNSRSEMNVSTLELGDSALYLCASSPGTGNYGYTFGSGTRLTVV.

The chain has TRBV7-9 and TRBJ1-4, with no clear D. Trimming removed 4 bases at V and 0 bases at J, with 9 bases between. The CDR3 contains 15 residues. CDR1 and CDR2 (germline): SEHNR, FQNEAQ (reference sequence). The CDR3 protein is CASSSDCTTNEKLFF. The CDR3 nucleotides are TGTGCCAGCAGCTCCGACTGTACAACTAATGAAAAACTGTTTTTT.

The gene calls are TRBV18 and TRBJ2-1; maybe TRBD1 (5 bases). Trimming pared 6 bases from V and 3 bases from J, leaving 12 bases between. The CDR3 spans 14 residues. Germline values: CDR1 KGHSH, CDR2 LQKENI. The CDR3 bases are TGTGCCAGCTCTCCGACAGCTGGCTACAATGAGCAGTTCTTC. This translates into CASSPTAGYNEQFF.

The chain recombines TRBV29-1 with TRBJ1-2, with D unclear. Germline V gives CDR1 SQVTM, CDR2 ANQGSEA. V was pared by 0 bases and J by 10 bases, with 9 bases between. The CDR3 sequence is 11 residues long. This CDR3 reads CSVEDFRDYTF. CDR3 DNA: TGCAGCGTTGAAGATTTCCGGGACTACACCTTC.

The V and J genes are TRBV10-1 and TRBJ2-3; D is uncertain. Germline V lookup: CDR1 WNHNN, CDR2 SYGVQD (reference sequence). There are 16 residues in the CDR3. The germline V and J ends were trimmed by 2 bases and 1 base, with 13 bases remaining between them. The CDR3 loop is CASSELVGLGTDTQYF. CDR3 nucleotides: TGCGCCAGCAGTGAGCTCGTCGGCTTAGGCACAGATACGCAGTATTTT.

The V gene is TRBV7-2, the J gene TRBJ2-7; 8 nucleotides agree with TRBD1. The CDR3 covers 15 residues. Trimming removed 6 bases from V and 3 bases from J; junction bases left unmatched: 10. The germline V gene encodes CDR1 SGHTA and CDR2 FQGNSA. The CDR3 loop is CASSSRQGLVYEQYF. CDR3 nucleotides: TGTGCCAGCAGTTCCCGACAGGGGCTAGTCTACGAGCAGTACTTC.

This chain joins TRBV2 and TRBJ1-5; no clear D. CDR1 is SNHLY, CDR2 FYNNEI, per germline. V was trimmed by 6 bases and J by 3 bases, leaving 6 bases between them. The CDR3 runs 12 residues. CDR3 DNA sequence: TGTGCCAGCAGACTCCTCAATCAGCCCCAGCATTTT. Translation gives CASRLLNQPQHF. The full variable domain, in which reference TRBV2 and TRBJ1-5 provide the parts outside the CDR3, is EPEVTQTPSHQVTQMGQEVILRCVPISNHLYFYWYRQILGQKVEFLVSFYNNEISEKSEIFDDQFSVERPDGSNFTLKIRSTKLEDSAMYFCASRLLNQPQHFGDGTRLSIL.

This clone appeared a few times. The chain employs TRBV6-4 and TRBJ1-3, with D possibly matching TRBD1 (5 bases). The ends were cut back, 4 bases at V and 0 bases at J, with 25 bases in the middle. From germline, CDR1 is MRHNA and CDR2 SNTAGT. The CDR3 is made up of 20 amino acids. DNA of the CDR3: TGTGCCAGCAGTGGGGTTTGGGAGACAGACCCCACTTCCTCTGGAAACACCATATATTTT. Protein product: CASSGVWETDPTSSGNTIYF.

This chain links TRBV2 with TRBJ1-4; D might be TRBD1 (5 bases). The V end was cut by 3 bases, the J end by 7 bases, with 6 bases between. The CDR3 sequence is 12 residues long. From germline, CDR1 is SNHLY and CDR2 FYNNEI. The CDR3 bases are TGTGCCAGCAGTGATCAGGGTGAAAAACTGTTTTTT. Protein: CASSDQGEKLFF.

CDR3 in amino acids: CASSQDSRRRDTQYF. The CDR3 DNA reads as TGCGCCAGCAGCCAAGATTCTAGACGAAGGGATACGCAGTATTTT. The rearrangement joins TRBV4-1 to TRBJ2-3; no clear D. CDR1 and CDR2 (germline): MGHRA, YSYEKL. Trimming removed 0 bases at V and 6 bases at J, with 13 bases between. This CDR3 spans 15 amino acids.